What follows are 30 T cell receptor beta chains derived from one specimen sequenced in a study of cytomegalovirus exposure and HLA in healthy donors. Primers: 60 Vbeta forward and 13 Jbeta reverse. Sequencing used immunoSEQ multiplex PCR; TCRdb keeps in-frame clones, though not all of them. This table has approximately 290,000 clones, 75% to 85% appearing once. The sample comprised PBMCs. Receptor source: a girl aged 2 to 9 in good health and CMV-seronegative.

V is TRBV21-1 and J is TRBJ2-5; the table's TRBD2 call for D was not verified on the DNA. TRBV21-1 is recorded as a pseudogene. CDR3 size: 15 residues. Written as DNA, the CDR3 is TGTGCCAGCAGCAAGCAACGGTGCCAAGCAGAGACCCAGTACTTC. This gives the protein CASSKQRCQAETQYF.

CDR3 sequence reads: CASRPRASTEAFF. The CDR3 coding sequence is TGTGCCAGCAGACCCAGGGCGTCCACTGAAGCTTTCTTT. The chain has TRBV28 and TRBJ1-1, with D perhaps matching TRBD1 (5 bases). The CDR3 extends over 13 amino acids. The V and J ends lost 6 bases and 4 bases respectively, with 12 bases between them. CDR1 MDHEN and CDR2 SYDVKM come from the germline V gene. The full variable domain, in which reference TRBV28 and TRBJ1-1 provide the parts outside the CDR3, is DVKVTQSSRYLVKRTGEKVFLECVQDMDHENMFWYRQDPGLGLRLIYFSYDVKMKEKGDIPEGYSVSREKKERFSLILESASTNQTSMYLCASRPRASTEAFFGQGTRLTVV.

The chain recombines TRBV9 with TRBJ2-1, with 14 nucleotides matching TRBD2. Germline-derived CDR1 and CDR2 are SGDLS and YYNGEE. The CDR3 contains 15 residues. V dropped 0 bases and J dropped 12; count of bases not matched to a gene: 5. The CDR3 is CASSVAPTSGGVQFF. The CDR3, as DNA: TGTGCCAGCAGCGTAGCCCCGACTAGCGGGGGGGTGCAGTTCTTC.

The chain has TRBV7-9 and TRBJ1-2; D unclear. The ends were cut back, 3 bases at V and 8 bases at J, with 10 bases in the middle. In germline, CDR1 is SEHNR, CDR2 FQNEAQ (reference sequence). This CDR3 is 12 amino acids long. CDR3 loop: CASSFGGSGYTF. DNA of the CDR3: TGTGCCAGCAGCTTCGGCGGGAGCGGCTACACCTTC.

The genes are TRBV7-9 and TRBJ1-6; no reliable D call. The germline V gene encodes CDR1 SEHNR and CDR2 FQNEAQ (reference sequence). Between the trimmed V and J ends, which lost 0 bases and 6 bases, there was a span of 9 bases. The CDR3 length is 15 residues. This CDR3 reads CASSLAVGSNSPLHF. CDR3 in DNA: TGTGCCAGCAGCTTAGCGGTCGGGAGTAATTCACCCCTCCACTTT. Full variable domain (remainder filled in from reference TRBV7-9 and TRBJ1-6): DTGVSQNPRHKITKRGQNVTFRCDPISEHNRLYWYRQTLGQGPEFLTYFQNEAQLEKSRLLSDRFSAERPKGSFSTLEIQRTEQGDSAMYLCASSLAVGSNSPLHFGNGTRLTVT.

The chain employs TRBV5-1 and TRBJ2-1, with D possibly matching TRBD1 (6 bases). CDR1 and CDR2 (germline): SGHRS, YFSETQ. Trimming pared 5 bases from V and 0 bases from J, leaving 12 bases between. This CDR3 contains 15 residues. The CDR3 protein is CASRDGTSSYNEQFF. The CDR3 DNA reads as TGCGCCAGCAGAGACGGGACAAGCTCCTACAATGAGCAGTTCTTC. Full variable domain (outside the CDR3, taken from reference TRBV5-1 and TRBJ2-1): KAGVTQTPRYLIKTRGQQVTLSCSPISGHRSVSWYQQTPGQGLQFLFEYFSETQRNKGNFPGRFSGRQFSNSRSEMNVSTLELGDSALYLCASRDGTSSYNEQFFGPGTRLTVL.

The gene calls are TRBV13 and TRBJ2-1; possibly TRBD2 for D (7 bases). CDR1 and CDR2 (germline): PRHDT, FYEKMQ (reference sequence). The CDR3 contains 14 residues. The V end was cut by 5 bases, the J end by 6 bases, with 14 bases between. CDR3 loop: CASSTRGGGNEQFF. CDR3 sequence (DNA): TGTGCCAGCAGCACGAGGGGGGGTGGCAATGAGCAGTTCTTC.

This clone was detected once. The chain joins TRBV28 to TRBJ1-5, with no clear D. Germline CDR1 is MDHEN and CDR2 is SYDVKM. The CDR3 is made up of 11 amino acids. The V end lost 6 bases, the J end lost 4 bases, and 4 bases lay between the germline ends. The DNA of the CDR3 is TGTGCCAGCAGCGTAAATCAGCCCCAGCATTTT. The encoded protein is CASSVNQPQHF.

This clone appeared once. V is TRBV6-5 and J is TRBJ1-2; tentatively, D is TRBD1 (6 bases). The CDR3 sequence is 14 residues long. CDR1 MNHEY and CDR2 SVGAGI come from the germline V gene. The V gene lost 5 bases and the J gene lost 6 bases, with 16 bases spanning the gap. Here the CDR3 DNA reads TGTGCCAGCAGTCGCTTAGGGGGTTTCAATGGCTACACCTTC. Translated, it gives CASSRLGGFNGYTF.

The chain couples TRBV27 to TRBJ1-5, with 8 bases that match TRBD1. Germline lookup yields CDR1 MNHEY and CDR2 SMNVEV (reference sequence). V lost 5 bases to trimming and J lost 7 bases; unmatched junction nucleotides: 10. The CDR3 spans 15 residues. Written as DNA, the CDR3 is TGTGCCAGCAGTCCCGGTCACAGGGGGAACCAGCCCCAGCATTTT. Its protein product is CASSPGHRGNQPQHF.

About this clone: The CDR3 does not end in the conserved phenylalanine or tryptophan, so this is likely a read error. The chain recombines TRBV30 with TRBJ2-7; 9 nucleotides align to TRBD1. Germline values: CDR1 GTSNPN, CDR2 SVGIG (reference sequence). This CDR3 has 15 residues. V shed 2 bases and J 1 base; nucleotides not matched to a gene: 6. CDR3 sequence (DNA): TGTGCCTGGAGTCCACTGGACAGGGGATCCTACGAGCAGTACCTC. It yields the protein CAWSPLDRGSYEQYL.

The V gene is TRBV30, the J gene TRBJ1-1; no clear D gene. V was pared by 4 bases and J by 2 bases, with 17 bases between. The CDR3 has 15 residues. CDR1 is GTSNPN, CDR2 SVGIG, per germline (reference sequence). The CDR3 DNA reads as TGTGCCTGGAATCGAATCCGGGTTGCAAACACTGAAGCTTTCTTT. Its protein product is CAWNRIRVANTEAFF.

There are a few counts of this clone. The chain combines TRBV2 with TRBJ1-2; 8 positions agree with TRBD1. Germline values: CDR1 SNHLY, CDR2 FYNNEI. The CDR3 runs to 15 residues. Trimming removed 2 bases from V and 2 bases from J; junction bases left unmatched: 4. CDR3 residues: CASSEPNRGNYGYTF. The DNA of the CDR3 is TGTGCCAGCAGTGAACCCAACAGGGGGAACTATGGCTACACCTTC.

To note about this clone: In the same sample, other DNA sequences code for this CDR3. This rearrangement joins TRBV7-8 to TRBJ1-1; 7 bases agree with TRBD1. There are 16 residues in the CDR3. Per germline, CDR1 SGHVS and CDR2 FQNEAQ. Unmatched junction bases numbered 14, after V lost 8 bases and J lost 2 bases. The CDR3 nucleotides read TGTGCCAGCGCCCAGGGGGTCCGACGGGCAAACACTGAAGCTTTCTTT. It is translated as CASAQGVRRANTEAFF.

J is TRBJ1-3 and V is TRBV5-5, with D possibly TRBD1 on 5 matching bases. The CDR3 is made up of 13 amino acids. V was shortened by 3 bases and J by 4 bases, with 8 bases between the two germline ends. From germline, CDR1 is SGHKS and CDR2 YYEKEE (reference sequence). Here the CDR3 DNA reads TGTGCCAGCAGCTCAGGGCTGGGAAACACCATATATTTT. This codes for CASSSGLGNTIYF.

This chain connects TRBV30 to TRBJ1-6, with 7 bases matching TRBD1. Germline V gene sequence: CDR1 GTSNPN, CDR2 SVGIG (reference sequence). After removal of 8 bases from V and 1 base from J, the junction contained 5 bases not matched to a gene. The CDR3 is 14 residues long. Written as DNA, the CDR3 is TGTGCCGGATCAGGGGGTTCCTATAATTCACCCCTCCACTTT. As protein: CAGSGGSYNSPLHF.

This clone has just a few counts. V is TRBV7-9 and J is TRBJ2-1; 10 bases are shared with TRBD2. The CDR3 runs to 15 residues. Trimming removed 5 bases from V and 7 bases from J; junction bases left unmatched: 8. The germline CDR1 and CDR2 sequences are SEHNR and FQNEAQ (reference sequence). CDR3: CASSTASGSFNEQFF. CDR3 DNA: TGTGCCAGCAGCACCGCTAGCGGGAGCTTTAATGAGCAGTTCTTC.

Of note for this clone: At one boundary the junction diverges from the germline segment, which might be a read error. The same CDR3 is also encoded by other DNA sequences in this sample. J is TRBJ2-4 and V is TRBV5-5, with D possibly matching TRBD2 (6 bases). This CDR3 is 14 amino acids long. Germline lookup yields CDR1 SGHKS and CDR2 YYEKEE (reference sequence). The CDR3 coding sequence is TGTGCCAGCAGCTTGTCACTAGCCAAAAACATTCAGTATTTC. Protein sequence: CASSLSLAKNIQYF.

The chain links TRBV7-3 to TRBJ2-3, with 12 bases that match TRBD2. The CDR3 length is 16 residues. Per the germline V gene, CDR1 is SGHTA and CDR2 is FQGTGA. V trimming: 5 bases; J trimming: 2 bases; junction bases outside the gene matches: 5. This chain's CDR3 is CASSPGTSGPTDTQYF. CDR3 bases: TGTGCCAGCAGCCCCGGGACTAGCGGGCCCACAGATACGCAGTATTTT.

The rearrangement links TRBV2 to TRBJ2-1; 9 bases fit TRBD1. Losses at the gene ends were 3 bases for V and 8 bases for J; bases not matched to a gene: 14. From germline, CDR1 is SNHLY and CDR2 FYNNEI. The CDR3 is made up of 17 amino acids. The DNA of the CDR3 is TGTGCCAGCAGTGAGCCGGGACAGGGAGTGGGTAGCGATGAGCAGTTCTTC. Its protein is CASSEPGQGVGSDEQFF.

The chain joins TRBV9 to TRBJ2-1, with 15 nucleotides matching TRBD2. CDR3 length equals 18 residues. The V gene's germline CDR1 is SGDLS and CDR2 YYNGEE. Trimming at V came to 3 bases and at J to 3 bases, leaving 7 bases not matched to a gene. The CDR3 loop reads CASSGRTGLAGGYNEQFF. The CDR3 bases are TGTGCCAGCAGCGGCCGAACGGGACTAGCGGGAGGCTACAATGAGCAGTTCTTC.

The chain combines TRBV7-6 with TRBJ2-7; 10 nucleotides line up with TRBD1. Trimming took 5 bases from V and 3 from J; bases not matched to a gene: 7. Germline V gene data show CDR1 as SGHVS and CDR2 as FNYEAQ. This CDR3 has 15 amino acids. CDR3: CASSKTGGPIYEQYF. CDR3 in DNA: TGTGCCAGCAGCAAGACAGGGGGCCCCATCTACGAGCAGTACTTC.

The chain carries TRBV11-2 and TRBJ1-2, with 7 bases identical to TRBD1. The CDR3 has 13 amino acids. The trim removed 2 bases at V and 3 bases at J, leaving 0 bases unmatched. Germline V CDR1 and CDR2: SGHAT, FQNNGV. The DNA of the CDR3 is TGTGCCAGCAGCTTACAGGGGGACTATGGCTACACCTTC. It codes for CASSLQGDYGYTF.

The chain carries TRBV5-6 and TRBJ2-7; the match to TRBD1 covers 7 bases. The CDR3 runs 14 residues. The germline V gene has CDR1 SGHDT and CDR2 YYEEEE. Trimming cost V 0 bases and J 6 bases; bases outside gene matches: 6. CDR3 sequence reads: CASSLDLTGTEQYF. DNA for the CDR3: TGTGCCAGCAGCTTGGACCTGACAGGGACCGAGCAGTACTTC.

The chain combines TRBV30 with TRBJ1-5; TRBD1 agrees at 9 bases. The CDR3 runs to 13 residues. Germline CDR1 GTSNPN, CDR2 SVGIG (reference sequence). Trimming at V came to 5 bases and at J to 7 bases, leaving 6 bases not matched to a gene. CDR3 sequence reads: CAWGDRVGQPQHF. CDR3 in DNA: TGTGCCTGGGGGGACAGGGTGGGACAGCCCCAGCATTTT. The full variable domain, rest sourced from reference TRBV30 and TRBJ1-5, is SQTIHQWPATLVQPVGSPLSLECTVEGTSNPNLYWYRQAAGRGLQLLFYSVGIGQISSEVPQNLSASRPQDRQFILSSKKLLLSDSGFYLCAWGDRVGQPQHFGDGTRLSIL.

In its sample, this clone was seen a few times. The chain has TRBV28 and TRBJ2-7; TRBD1 matches at 9 bases. The CDR3 is made up of 11 amino acids. Germline CDR1 is MDHEN and CDR2 is SYDVKM. V lost 7 bases to trimming and J lost 12 bases; unmatched junction nucleotides: 7. Here the CDR3 reads CASMDDRGGYF. The CDR3, as DNA: TGTGCCAGCATGGACGACAGGGGGGGGTACTTC.

The chain combines TRBV7-2 with TRBJ1-2, with 7 bases lining up with TRBD1. The trim removed 4 bases at V and 6 bases at J, leaving 8 bases unmatched. Germline V gene data show CDR1 as SGHTA and CDR2 as FQGNSA. The CDR3 consists of 14 residues. The chain's CDR3 is CASSSYRGENGYTF. CDR3 in DNA: TGTGCCAGCAGCTCTTACAGGGGAGAGAATGGCTACACCTTC.

The genes are TRBV28 and TRBJ2-7; no definite D call. Trimming pared 3 bases from V and 1 base from J, leaving 10 bases between. Per germline, CDR1 MDHEN and CDR2 SYDVKM. CDR3 length: 14 residues. CDR3 in DNA: TGTGCCAGCAGTTTTGTGGGCCTTTCCTACGAGCAGTACTTC. Protein product: CASSFVGLSYEQYF. The whole variable domain, filled in from reference TRBV28 and TRBJ2-7, reads DVKVTQSSRYLVKRTGEKVFLECVQDMDHENMFWYRQDPGLGLRLIYFSYDVKMKEKGDIPEGYSVSREKKERFSLILESASTNQTSMYLCASSFVGLSYEQYFGPGTRLTVT.

The chain links TRBV14 to TRBJ2-1, with D perhaps matching TRBD2 (5 bases). Germline V gene lookup returns CDR1 SGHDN and CDR2 FVKESK. This CDR3 is built from 15 residues. The V end lost 1 base, the J end lost 8 bases, and 15 bases lay between the germline ends. The CDR3 region has the DNA TGTGCCAGCAGCCAAGCGGCTAGCCACTTTGATGAGCAGTTCTTC. Translated, it gives CASSQAASHFDEQFF.

This rearrangement joins TRBV6-1 to TRBJ2-1, with 12 positions matching TRBD2. J lost 6 bases, V lost 9 bases, and 3 bases had no gene match. The CDR3 spans 13 residues. Germline V lookup: CDR1 MNHNS, CDR2 SASEGT. In DNA, the CDR3 is TGTGCCAGTAGACTAGCGGGGGCCAATGAGCAGTTCTTC. This translates into CASRLAGANEQFF.